The TCR beta chain described here comes from a study of T-cell reconstitution after alpha-beta-depleted transplantation in children. Preparing the TCRbeta library involved the use of unique molecular identifiers. TCRdb fed the PCR reads into MiXCR, producing one record per CDR3 protein. The sample holds some 600,000 distinct CDR3 sequences, roughly 15% seen once. This clonotype was observed a handful of times. V shed 3 bases, J shed 8 bases, and the junction held 7 bases outside the gene matches. Germline CDR1 reads MGHRA; CDR2 reads YSYEKL. CDR3 length: 14 residues. The chain carries TRBV4-1 and TRBJ1-2; TRBD1 matches 9 bases. The receptor comes from a human donor who donated a stem cell graft to a child with acute myeloid leukemia. The sequenced sample was PBMCs from the stem cell graft donor, obtained from the stem cell graft. The CDR3 DNA reads as TGCGCCAGCAGCCAGGGACAGGGTCATCACGGCTACACCTTC. Translation gives CASSQGQGHHGYTF.